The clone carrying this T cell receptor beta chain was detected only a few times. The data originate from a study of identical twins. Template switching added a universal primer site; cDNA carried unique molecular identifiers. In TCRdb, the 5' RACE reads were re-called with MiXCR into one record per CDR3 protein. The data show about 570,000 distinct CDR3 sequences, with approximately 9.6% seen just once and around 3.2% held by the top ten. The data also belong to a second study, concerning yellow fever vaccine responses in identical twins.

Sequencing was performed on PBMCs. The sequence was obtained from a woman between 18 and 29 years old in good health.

CDR3 amino acids: CASSSRPGLAGDAGELFF. CDR3 bases: TGTGCCAGCAGCTCCAGACCGGGACTAGCCGGGGACGCCGGGGAGCTGTTTTTT. V and J are TRBV7-3 and TRBJ2-2; 9 bases line up with TRBD2. Germline CDR1 SGHTA, CDR2 FQGTGA. The CDR3 loop spans 18 amino acids. The trim removed 4 bases at V and 6 bases at J, leaving 15 bases unmatched.